This T cell receptor beta chain appears in the sequencing data of a study of blood T cell repertoires in COVID-19. Study-wide background: Italy, Spain and the United States were the sources of the convalescent and acute COVID-19 samples. The analysed material was cDNA or gDNA that came from T cells, B-cell-depleted T cells, or PBMCs.

As handled by the study authors: Using reference gene primer amplification, nucleated cell counts were estimated. Sequenced by immunoSEQ multiplex PCR; TCRdb stores in-frame clones only, minus some. For V, J and clone size, that table is used; D and trimming come from the DNA. Of roughly 140,000 clones in the sample, approximately 91% were seen once. The germline gives CDR1 SGHRS, CDR2 YFSETQ. The V and J ends lost 2 bases and 4 bases, in that order; junction bases with no gene match: 3. This CDR3 region has 16 residues. The J gene is TRBJ2-3, the V gene TRBV5-1; TRBD2 agrees at 14 bases. This receptor was obtained from a middle-aged man with active or convalescent COVID-19. The specimen was peripheral blood. The CDR3 is CASSLPGLAGADTQYF. CDR3 sequence (DNA): TGCGCCAGCAGCTTACCGGGACTAGCGGGAGCAGATACGCAGTATTTT.